This T cell receptor (beta chain) was found in a study of beta chain features in type 1 diabetes. Overall study: Comparable age, gender and cell yields were observed in patients relative to healthy donors. Analysis included over 90 million sorted cells drawn from all samples. Notes on the study in general: TCRB CDR3s were moderately but significantly shorter in Type 1 diabetes patients in all four CD4+ subsets. Although PCR might favor shorter templates, it would do so equally in patients and controls.

Sorting produced populations that all topped 95% purity. The V gene's germline CDR1 is SNHLY and CDR2 FYNNEI. This CDR3 region has 15 residues. The junction had 5 bases not matched to a gene; V was cut back by 1 base and J by 3 bases. Expressed TCRB transcripts were sequenced because the entire RNA isolate underwent reverse transcription. Some clones are missing from TCRdb's copy, which holds only in-frame ones; the method was immunoSEQ multiplex PCR. The table records around 26,000 clones, around 65% of them present only once. Regarding this clone: Its specificity is unknown.

This chain connects TRBV2 to TRBJ1-2, with 7 positions matching TRBD1. The sample consisted of stem cell memory CD4+ T cells from blood. The receptor was isolated from a woman aged 35 to 49 with type 1 diabetes. CDR3 DNA sequence: TGTGCCAGCAGTGAAGAGGGGGCGCTGTACTATGGCTACACCTTC. It encodes CASSEEGALYYGYTF.